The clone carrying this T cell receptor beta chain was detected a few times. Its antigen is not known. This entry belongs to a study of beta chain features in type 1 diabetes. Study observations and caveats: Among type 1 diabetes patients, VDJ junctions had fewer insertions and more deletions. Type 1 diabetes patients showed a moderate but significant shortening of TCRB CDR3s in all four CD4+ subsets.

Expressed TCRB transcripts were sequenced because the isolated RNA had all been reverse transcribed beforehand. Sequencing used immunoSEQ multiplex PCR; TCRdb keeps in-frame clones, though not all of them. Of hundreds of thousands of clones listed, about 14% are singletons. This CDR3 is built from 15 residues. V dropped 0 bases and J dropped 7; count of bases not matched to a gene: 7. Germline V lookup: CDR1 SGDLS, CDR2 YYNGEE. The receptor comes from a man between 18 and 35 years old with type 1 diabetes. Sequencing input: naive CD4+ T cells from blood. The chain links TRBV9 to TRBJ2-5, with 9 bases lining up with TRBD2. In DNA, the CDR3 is TGTGCCAGCAGCGTAGCTAGCGGGGCAATTGGGACCCAGTACTTC. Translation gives CASSVASGAIGTQYF.